This is a list of T cell receptor beta chains from one sample in a study of T cells expressing NK-cell markers. One entry per CDR3 protein, without DNA, is what TCRdb gives after re-calling the 5' RACE reads. The sample table sets out hundreds of thousands of distinct CDR3 sequences. Sequenced input: blood T cells: a sorted CD56 or NKG2C T cell subset, CD4+ or CD8+ T cells, or bulk PBMC T cells (not recorded which). The receptors stem from a man younger than 30 in good health. Both conserved end residues are part of each CDR3.

j_call v_call cdr3_aa
TRBJ2-1 TRBV6-2/TRBV6-3 CASSPRGAEGKQFF
TRBJ2-1 TRBV24-1 CATGQGGYNEQFF
TRBJ2-5 TRBV7-9 CASSPGGGRLQETQYF
TRBJ1-2 TRBV5-1 CASSLVDPLRGLYGYTF
TRBJ2-1 TRBV5-1 CASSLDPLAGGRDEQFF
TRBJ2-5 TRBV12-3/TRBV12-4 CASSLSGTYYQETQYF
TRBJ2-3 TRBV29-1 CSVSRDTTDTQYF
TRBJ2-5 TRBV4-3 CASSQDLWGGQGQETQYF
TRBJ2-1 TRBV5-1 CASSLDQGLSEQFF
TRBJ1-5 TRBV6-2/TRBV6-3 CASSSLGAGNQPQHF
TRBJ2-7 TRBV7-6 CASSFEVGASEQYF
TRBJ2-5 TRBV11-1 CASSPREFEKTQYF
TRBJ2-5 TRBV12-3/TRBV12-4 CASRVSNQETQYF
TRBJ1-1 TRBV10-3 CAISESGVGSTEAFF
TRBJ1-1 TRBV27 CASSLWTGLEAFF
TRBJ2-1 TRBV11-2 CASSLDLTGGSYNEQFF
TRBJ1-2 TRBV29-1 CSVEESRGGYGYTF
TRBJ2-3 TRBV5-1 CASSLANGLAGGTDTQYF
TRBJ2-3 TRBV28 CASSPAGGVTDTQYF
TRBJ1-1 TRBV3-1 CASSQFGTGNTEAFF
TRBJ1-2 TRBV7-8 CASSGKSYGYTF
TRBJ2-5 TRBV5-1 CASSGQGQETQYF
TRBJ1-2 TRBV9 CASTLYRDGYTF
TRBJ2-3 TRBV6-4 CASSDRGREDTQYF
TRBJ2-2 TRBV6-2/TRBV6-3 CASTPGRSGELFF
TRBJ1-2 TRBV4-2 CASSPGQGPYGYTF
TRBJ1-2 TRBV12-3/TRBV12-4 CATRDRDNYGYTF
TRBJ2-5 TRBV3-1 CASSQRTGAETQYF
TRBJ1-2 TRBV12-3/TRBV12-4 CASTIMGHKDGYTF
TRBJ1-2 TRBV29-1 CSVPRGSRIDGATNYGYTF
TRBJ1-1 TRBV29-1 CSVTGLGDTEAFF
TRBJ2-3 TRBV7-9 CASSQPLGQGYTDTQYF
TRBJ1-2 TRBV30 CAWSVTGVGYTF
TRBJ2-1 TRBV18 CASSPPNNNEQFF
TRBJ2-1 TRBV29-1 CSVEKGLAGGNEQFF
TRBJ2-1 TRBV10-3 CAISLATSTNEQFF
TRBJ2-3 TRBV7-9 CASSLIGEGTDTQYF
TRBJ1-1 TRBV6-5 CATRRGAEAFF
TRBJ1-5 TRBV19 CASSEPGQGKNQPQHF
TRBJ2-4 TRBV24-1 CATSSSGTGVNIQYF
TRBJ2-7 TRBV5-1 CASSLSGELSSYEQYF
TRBJ1-1 TRBV28 CASSLPGTGSYAFF
TRBJ2-3 TRBV4-2 CASSQTIAGAAVGDTQYF